The TCR beta chain under discussion was sequenced for a study of memory CD8 T cells in hepatitis C reinfection (dated by TCRdb to between 2016 and 2019). In the study overall: Among the donors, a few cleared two back-to-back HCV infections on their own, whereas two got rid of a primary infection but ended up chronically infected after reinfection. Previously published longitudinal data on tetramer+ CD8 T cell frequency were used to pick the peak reinfection time point. About five reinfection cases with stored pre-reinfection samples were identified between the late 2000s and the early 2010s. The study tracked the TCR beta repertoire of virus-specific CD8 T cells longitudinally across an HCV reinfection episode in several donors. In the reinfection study, participants who had previously resolved an HCV infection were followed up every 3 months. Peak reinfection samples were collected 3 to 8 weeks after reinfection was detected. HCV reinfection was defined by a positive HCV RNA test following two negative tests taken at least 60 days apart.

V is pruned by 5 bases and J by 0 bases, leaving 8 bases of the junction without a gene match. CDR1 and CDR2, looked up from the germline V gene (reference sequence), are SEHNR and FQNEAQ. Including cysteine and phenylalanine, the CDR3 has 16 amino acids. Of all the DNA, just the CDR3 is kept, 48 bases in frame from base 1. Summary of the overall study and its limitations: Because only a few donors were included, definitive conclusions about public clonotypes linked to secondary clearance could not be reached by the study.

Explained via the paper, the time point label denotes: peak reinfection, 3 to 8 weeks after reinfection detection. The sorted cells were sequenced directly ex vivo, without any in vitro expansion ahead of TCR sequencing. Donors were people who inject drugs enrolled in the Montreal Acute Hepatitis C Cohort Study (HEPCO) in Canada. As controls, total naive CD8 T cells were sorted as viable CD3+ CD8+ CD45RO- cells from a couple of donors at all three reinfection time points. Before sorting, cryopreserved peripheral blood mononuclear cells were thawed and used as the source for purifying CD8 T cells. The MACS CD8+ T cell Isolation Kit was used to enrich CD8 T cells through negative selection. Cell sorting was done on a BD FACSAria II sorter with FACSDiva software, and data were analyzed with FlowJo. The library was made by the immunoSEQ multiplex PCR assay. Genomic DNA was extracted from the sorted cells, and the TCR beta V, D and J regions were sequenced using the automated high-throughput method of Adaptive Biotechnologies. CDR3 regions were amplified with a two-step, bias-controlled multiplex PCR. An Illumina instrument was used to sequence the amplified TCR beta libraries. On the study's bioinformatics: Demultiplexed reads were processed to reduce amplification and sequencing bias, and the IMGT database was used to assign CDR3 sequences to gene families. Repertoire data were analyzed with ImmunoSEQ software version 2.0. Out-of-frame sequences and sequences containing stop codons in the CDR3 were removed from the clonotype lists. Clonotypes with a frequency below 0.01% were excluded because such clonotypes corresponded to less than one cell. Richness was calculated by dividing observed richness by the number of input cells, and evenness was calculated by dividing Shannon entropy by the log of observed richness. Repertoire diversity and similarity between time points were quantified using Simpson diversity and Morisita-Horn overlap indices. Each clonotype was placed into one of four groups: dominant (>1%), sub-dominant (0.5-0.99%), low abundance (0.1-0.49%) or lowest abundance (<0.1%). A germline index was calculated as total CDR3 length minus total nucleotide additions, divided by total CDR3 length. In its TCRdb copy, this immuneACCESS table keeps in-frame sequences only and misses some clones. Where compared with another copy, unresolved V genes explain less than half of these, and the others have no known cause. The V and J calls and the clone size are those of that table, but D and trimming were determined from the DNA. The sample table records 40,000 to 45,000 clones; roughly 90% of these occur just once. 1% to 1.5% of the sample lies in the top ten.

Regarding this clone: What this receptor recognizes is not known. The input lacks base qualities; no much larger clone sits a single base away.

This receptor chain uses TRBV7-9 and TRBJ2-3, with 7 middle bases fitting TRBD2. The sequencing input was naive CD8+ T cells sorted from blood. The cell subset or site tag for this specimen amounts to: total naive CD8+CD45RO- T cells. The receptor comes from a man between 18 and 29 years old with hepatitis C virus infection. For the CDR3, the sequence is CASSPELASSTDTQYF. The nucleotide sequence is given as TGTGCCAGCAGCCCTGAACTAGCGAGTAGCACAGATACGCAGTATTTT.